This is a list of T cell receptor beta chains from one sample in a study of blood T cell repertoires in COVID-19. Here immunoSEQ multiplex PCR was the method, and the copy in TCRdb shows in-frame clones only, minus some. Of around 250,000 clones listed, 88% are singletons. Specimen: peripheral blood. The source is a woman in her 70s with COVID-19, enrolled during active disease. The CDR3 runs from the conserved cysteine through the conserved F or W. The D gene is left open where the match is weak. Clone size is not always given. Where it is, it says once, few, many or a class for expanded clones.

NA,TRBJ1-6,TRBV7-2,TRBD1,CASSQTADRGRNSPLHF,TGTGCCAGCAGCCAAACGGCCGACAGGGGGCGTAATTCACCCCTCCACTTT
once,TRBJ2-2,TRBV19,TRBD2,CASNSLAGVGTGELFF,TGTGCCAGTAACTCACTAGCGGGAGTTGGTACCGGGGAGCTGTTTTTT
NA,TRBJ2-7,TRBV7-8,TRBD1,CASSSRGAGGSAYEQYF,TGTGCCAGCAGCTCCCGTGGCGCAGGGGGCTCTGCCTACGAGCAGTACTTC
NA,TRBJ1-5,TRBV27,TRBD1,CASSSTPGQTAPNQPQHF,TGTGCCAGCAGTTCTACTCCGGGACAGACCGCACCCAATCAGCCCCAGCATTTT
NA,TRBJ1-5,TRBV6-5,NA,CASMRGRGSNQPQHF,TGTGCCAGCATGAGAGGGAGGGGTAGCAATCAGCCCCAGCATTTT
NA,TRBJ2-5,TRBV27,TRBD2,CASSGLAGAETQYF,TGTGCCAGCAGTGGGCTAGCGGGAGCTGAGACCCAGTACTTC
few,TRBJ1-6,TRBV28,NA,CASSSVGEGNFNSPLHF,TGTGCCAGCAGTTCGGTAGGGGAGGGGAATTTTAATTCACCCCTCCACTTT
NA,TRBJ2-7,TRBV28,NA,CASSWGRAGSYEQYF,TGTGCCAGCAGCTGGGGGCGGGCGGGCTCCTACGAGCAGTACTTC
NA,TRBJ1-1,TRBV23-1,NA,CASNRRGNTEAFF,TGCGCCAGCAATCGCCGGGGGAACACTGAAGCTTTCTTT
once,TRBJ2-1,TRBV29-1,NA,CSVADSSDEQFF,TGCAGCGTGGCCGACTCCTCGGATGAGCAGTTCTTC
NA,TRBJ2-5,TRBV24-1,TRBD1,CATSAIDRGETQYF,TGTGCCACCAGTGCAATCGACAGGGGAGAGACCCAGTACTTC
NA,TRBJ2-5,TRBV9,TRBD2,CASSVGGSGGQETQYF,TGTGCCAGCAGCGTAGGGGGTAGCGGGGGACAAGAGACCCAGTACTTC
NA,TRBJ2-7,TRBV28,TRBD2,CASSLPRLAGETYEQYF,TGTGCCAGCAGTTTACCCAGACTAGCGGGAGAGACCTACGAGCAGTACTTC
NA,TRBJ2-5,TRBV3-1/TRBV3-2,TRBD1,CASSPPDRADGETQYF,TGTGCCAGCAGCCCGCCGGACAGGGCAGACGGAGAGACCCAGTACTTC
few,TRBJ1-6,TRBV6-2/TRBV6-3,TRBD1,CASSYSIQGDSPLHF,TGTGCCAGCAGTTACTCGATACAGGGGGATTCACCCCTCCACTTT
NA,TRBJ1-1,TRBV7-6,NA,CASSTPTGTSAEAFF,TGTGCCAGCAGCACGCCCACAGGGACATCCGCTGAAGCTTTCTTT
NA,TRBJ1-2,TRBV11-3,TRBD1,CASSLDSDRGNYGYTF,TGTGCCAGCAGCTTAGATTCCGACAGGGGGAACTATGGCTACACCTTC
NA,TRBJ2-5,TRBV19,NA,CASSIQGIETQYF,TGTGCCAGTAGTATACAGGGCATCGAGACCCAGTACTTC
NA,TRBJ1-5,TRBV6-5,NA,CASSLPTSAGPQPQHF,TGTGCCAGCAGTTTACCGACTTCCGCAGGGCCTCAGCCCCAGCATTTT
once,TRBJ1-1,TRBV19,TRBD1,CASSHRGSMNTEAFF,TGTGCCAGTAGCCACAGGGGCAGTATGAACACTGAAGCTTTCTTT
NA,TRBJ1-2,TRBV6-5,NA,CASRETGPGGYTF,TGTGCCAGCAGGGAGACAGGTCCCGGCGGCTACACCTTC
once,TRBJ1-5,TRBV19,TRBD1,CATSSRTGGQSNQPQHF,TGTGCCACCAGTTCCAGGACAGGGGGTCAAAGCAATCAGCCCCAGCATTTT
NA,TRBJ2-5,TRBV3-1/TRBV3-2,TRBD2,CASSQDLAGVAETQYF,TGTGCCAGCAGCCAAGATTTAGCGGGAGTTGCCGAGACCCAGTACTTC
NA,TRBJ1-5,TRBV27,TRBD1,CASGQGARQPQHF,TGTGCCAGCGGGCAGGGGGCGCGTCAGCCCCAGCATTTT
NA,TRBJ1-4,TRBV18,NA,CASSQAATNEKLFF,TGTGCCAGCTCACAAGCCGCAACTAATGAAAAACTGTTTTTT
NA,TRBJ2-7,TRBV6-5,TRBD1,CASSSWDRGYEQYF,TGTGCCAGCAGCTCGTGGGACAGGGGGTACGAGCAGTACTTC
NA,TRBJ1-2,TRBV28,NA,CASSGPGTNYGYTF,TGTGCCAGCAGCGGACCCGGGACAAACTATGGCTACACCTTC
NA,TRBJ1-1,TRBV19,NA,CASSTPYGGDTEAFF,TGTGCCAGTAGTACCCCTTACGGGGGGGACACTGAAGCTTTCTTT
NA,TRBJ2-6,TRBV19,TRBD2,CATSGGSSGANVLTF,TGTGCCACTTCGGGAGGGAGCTCTGGGGCCAACGTCCTGACTTTC
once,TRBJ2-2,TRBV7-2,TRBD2,CASKGTSAYTGELFF,TGTGCCAGCAAGGGGACTAGCGCGTACACCGGGGAGCTGTTTTTT
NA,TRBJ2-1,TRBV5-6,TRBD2,CASSPTSGVSNEQFF,TGTGCCAGCAGTCCGACTAGCGGAGTTTCCAATGAGCAGTTCTTC
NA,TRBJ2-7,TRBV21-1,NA,CASSKKTRRVVQFEQYF,TGTGCCAGCAGCAAAAAGACCCGCCGAGTGGTACAGTTCGAGCAGTACTTC
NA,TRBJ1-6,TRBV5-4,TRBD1,CASSQQGAGSPLHF,TGTGCCAGCAGCCAACAGGGGGCGGGTTCACCCCTCCACTTT
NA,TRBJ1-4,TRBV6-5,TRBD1,CASSYSVGQGDEKLFF,TGTGCCAGCAGTTACTCCGTGGGACAGGGGGATGAAAAACTGTTTTTT
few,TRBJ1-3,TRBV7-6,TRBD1,CASSPGTGSKNTIYF,TGTGCCAGCAGCCCCGGGACAGGGAGCAAAAACACCATATATTTT
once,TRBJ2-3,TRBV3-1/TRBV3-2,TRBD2,CASSFPTSGSTDTQYF,TGTGCCAGCAGCTTCCCGACTAGCGGGAGCACAGATACGCAGTATTTT
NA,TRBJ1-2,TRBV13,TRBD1,CASSLTSGTGIYGYTF,TGTGCCAGCAGCTTAACATCCGGGACAGGCATATATGGCTACACCTTC
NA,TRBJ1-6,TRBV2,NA,CASSELQGFYNSPLHF,TGTGCCAGCAGTGAATTACAGGGCTTTTATAATTCACCCCTCCACTTT
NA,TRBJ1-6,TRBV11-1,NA,CASSSRPGANSPLHF,TGTGCCAGCAGCTCCCGGCCAGGGGCTAATTCACCCCTCCACTTT
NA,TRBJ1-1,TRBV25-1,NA,CASSKQGLNTEAFF,TGTGCCTCCTCAAAGCAGGGGTTGAACACTGAAGCTTTCTTT
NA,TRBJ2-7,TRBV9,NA,CASSAKALGAGEQYF,TGTGCCAGCAGCGCAAAAGCCCTGGGGGCTGGCGAGCAGTACTTC
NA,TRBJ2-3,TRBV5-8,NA,CASSSRLPDGDTQYF,TGTGCCAGCAGCTCAAGACTACCGGACGGAGATACGCAGTATTTT
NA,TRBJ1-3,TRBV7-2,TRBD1,CASRTTGSGNTIYF,TGTGCCAGCAGAACGACAGGGTCTGGAAACACCATATATTTT
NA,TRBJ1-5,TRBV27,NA,CASSARGWNQPQHF,TGTGCCAGCAGTGCCAGAGGGTGGAATCAGCCCCAGCATTTT
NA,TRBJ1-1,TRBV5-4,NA,CASSLEQYMNTEAFF,TGTGCCAGCAGCTTGGAACAGTACATGAACACTGAAGCTTTCTTT
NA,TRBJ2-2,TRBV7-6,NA,CASSLVAGYGELFF,TGTGCCAGCAGCTTAGTGGCAGGGTACGGGGAGCTGTTTTTT
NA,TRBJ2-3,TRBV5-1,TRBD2,CASSLVGSGRADTQYF,TGCGCCAGCAGCCTCGTGGGTAGCGGGAGGGCAGATACGCAGTATTTT
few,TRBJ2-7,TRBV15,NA,CATSVRRGEQYF,TGTGCCACCAGCGTCCGCCGCGGGGAGCAGTACTTC
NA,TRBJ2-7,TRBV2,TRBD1,CASKAGGDREQYF,TGTGCCAGCAAGGCAGGGGGCGATAGGGAGCAGTACTTC
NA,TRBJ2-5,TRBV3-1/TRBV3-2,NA,CASSQDNLGVMYF,TGTGCCAGCAGCCAAGATAATTTAGGGGTTATGTACTTC